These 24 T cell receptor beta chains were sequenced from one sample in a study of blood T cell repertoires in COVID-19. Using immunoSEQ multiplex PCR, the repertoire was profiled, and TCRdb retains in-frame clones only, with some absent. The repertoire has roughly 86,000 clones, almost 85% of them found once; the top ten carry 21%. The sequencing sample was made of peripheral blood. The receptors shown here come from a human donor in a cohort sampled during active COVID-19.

CDR3 amino acids: CASSLEGGVLSPLHF. In nucleotides, the CDR3 is TGTGCCAGCAGCTTGGAAGGGGGCGTTCTTTCACCCCTCCACTTT. This chain connects TRBV5-5 to TRBJ1-6; 7 bases are shared with TRBD1. This CDR3 has 15 residues. Trimming removed 0 bases from V and 9 bases from J; junction bases left unmatched: 6. Looked up from germline, CDR1 is SGHKS and CDR2 is YYEKEE (reference sequence).

The CDR3 protein is CASSLAQLGYTF. Here the CDR3 DNA reads TGTGCCAGCAGCTTGGCACAGTTGGGCTACACCTTC. The rearrangement joins TRBV5-8 to TRBJ1-2; D unresolved. The germline V gene encodes CDR1 SGHTS and CDR2 YDEGEE. V was trimmed by 0 bases and J by 8 bases, leaving 8 bases between them. The CDR3 spans 12 residues. The full variable domain, with the rest looked up from reference TRBV5-8 and TRBJ1-2, is EAGVTQSPTHLIKTRGQQATLRCSPISGHTSVYWYQQALGLGLQFLLWYDEGEERNRGNFPPRFSGRQFPNYSSELNVNALELEDSALYLCASSLAQLGYTFGSGTRLTVV.

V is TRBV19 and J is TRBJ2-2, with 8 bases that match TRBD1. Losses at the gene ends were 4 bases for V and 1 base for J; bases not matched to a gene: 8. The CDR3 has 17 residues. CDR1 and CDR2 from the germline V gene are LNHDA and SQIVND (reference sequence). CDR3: CASSTPDRAENTGELFF. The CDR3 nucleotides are TGTGCCAGTAGTACCCCGGACAGGGCTGAGAACACCGGGGAGCTGTTTTTT. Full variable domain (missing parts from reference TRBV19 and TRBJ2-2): DGGITQSPKYLFRKEGQNVTLSCEQNLNHDAMYWYRQDPGQGLRLIYYSQIVNDFQKGDIAEGYSVSREKKESFPLTVTSAQKNPTAFYLCASSTPDRAENTGELFFGEGSRLTVL.

CDR3 region: CASNQGGQTQYF. The CDR3 nucleotides are TGTGCCAGCAACCAGGGGGGACAGACCCAGTACTTC. This chain joins TRBV2 and TRBJ2-5; D perhaps matches TRBD1 (7 bases). V was pared by 7 bases and J by 6 bases, with 12 bases between. Looked up from germline, CDR1 is SNHLY and CDR2 is FYNNEI. CDR3 size: 12 residues. Using reference TRBV2 and TRBJ2-5 for the parts outside the CDR3, the full variable domain is EPEVTQTPSHQVTQMGQEVILRCVPISNHLYFYWYRQILGQKVEFLVSFYNNEISEKSEIFDDQFSVERPDGSNFTLKIRSTKLEDSAMYFCASNQGGQTQYFGPGTRLLVL.

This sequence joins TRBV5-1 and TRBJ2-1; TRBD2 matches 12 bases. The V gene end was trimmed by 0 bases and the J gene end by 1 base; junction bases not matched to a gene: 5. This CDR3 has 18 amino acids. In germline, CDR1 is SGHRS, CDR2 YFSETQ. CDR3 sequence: CASSLERLAGDSYNEQFF. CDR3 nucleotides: TGCGCCAGCAGCTTGGAGAGACTAGCGGGGGATTCCTACAATGAGCAGTTCTTC.

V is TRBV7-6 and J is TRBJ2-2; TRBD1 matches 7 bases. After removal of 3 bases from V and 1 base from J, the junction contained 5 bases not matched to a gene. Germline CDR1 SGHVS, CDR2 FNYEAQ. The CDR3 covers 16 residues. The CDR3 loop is CASSLTGRRNTGELFF. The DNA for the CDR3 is TGTGCCAGCAGCTTGACAGGGCGACGGAACACCGGGGAGCTGTTTTTT.

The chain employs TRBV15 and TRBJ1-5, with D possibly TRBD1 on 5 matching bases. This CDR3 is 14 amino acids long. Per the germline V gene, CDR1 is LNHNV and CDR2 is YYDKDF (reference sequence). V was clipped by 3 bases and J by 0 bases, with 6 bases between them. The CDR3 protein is CATSSRVSNQPQHF. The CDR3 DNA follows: TGTGCCACCAGCAGCAGGGTTAGCAATCAGCCCCAGCATTTT.

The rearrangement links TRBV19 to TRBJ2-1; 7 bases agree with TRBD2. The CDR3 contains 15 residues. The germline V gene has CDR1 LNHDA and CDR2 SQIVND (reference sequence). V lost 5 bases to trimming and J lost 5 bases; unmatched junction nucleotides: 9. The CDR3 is CASSPGAGRNNEQFF. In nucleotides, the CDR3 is TGTGCCAGTAGTCCAGGAGCGGGGCGAAACAATGAGCAGTTCTTC. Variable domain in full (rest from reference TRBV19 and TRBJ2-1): DGGITQSPKYLFRKEGQNVTLSCEQNLNHDAMYWYRQDPGQGLRLIYYSQIVNDFQKGDIAEGYSVSREKKESFPLTVTSAQKNPTAFYLCASSPGAGRNNEQFFGPGTRLTVL.

DNA of the CDR3: TGTGCCAGCAGGGGGACTAGCGGCACAGATACGCAGTATTTT. Its protein is CASRGTSGTDTQYF. V gene TRBV25-1 combines with J gene TRBJ2-3; 10 positions match TRBD2. The CDR3 runs 14 residues. CDR1 and CDR2 from the germline V gene are MGHDK and SYGVNS. After removal of 6 bases from V and 1 base from J, the junction contained 1 base not matched to a gene.

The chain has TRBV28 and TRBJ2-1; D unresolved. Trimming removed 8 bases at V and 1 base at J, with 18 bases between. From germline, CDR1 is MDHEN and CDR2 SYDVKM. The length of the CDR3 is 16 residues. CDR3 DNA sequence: TGTGCCAGCGATCATCGCGGTGGTTGGTCCTACAATGAGCAGTTCTTC. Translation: CASDHRGGWSYNEQFF.

This CDR3 is CASSVASGADEQFF. CDR3 coding DNA: TGTGCCAGCAGCGTGGCTAGCGGGGCGGATGAGCAGTTCTTC. The chain couples TRBV6-5 to TRBJ2-1; 9 nucleotides line up with TRBD2. Germline CDR1 reads MNHEY; CDR2 reads SVGAGI. The CDR3 consists of 14 residues. V lost 6 bases, J lost 8 bases, and 8 bases stayed unmatched.

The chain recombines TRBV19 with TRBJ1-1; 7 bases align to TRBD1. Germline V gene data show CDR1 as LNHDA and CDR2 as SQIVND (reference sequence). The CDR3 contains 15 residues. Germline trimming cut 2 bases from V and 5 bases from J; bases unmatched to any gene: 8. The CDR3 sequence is CASSIPQTGRTEAFF. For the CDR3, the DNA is TGTGCCAGTAGTATACCCCAGACAGGGCGGACTGAAGCTTTCTTT.

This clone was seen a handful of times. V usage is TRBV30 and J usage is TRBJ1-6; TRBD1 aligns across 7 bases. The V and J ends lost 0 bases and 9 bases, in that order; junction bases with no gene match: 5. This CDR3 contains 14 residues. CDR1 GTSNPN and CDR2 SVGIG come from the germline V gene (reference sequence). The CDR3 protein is CAWSVGTVGSPLHF. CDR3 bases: TGTGCCTGGAGTGTGGGGACAGTCGGTTCACCCCTCCACTTT.

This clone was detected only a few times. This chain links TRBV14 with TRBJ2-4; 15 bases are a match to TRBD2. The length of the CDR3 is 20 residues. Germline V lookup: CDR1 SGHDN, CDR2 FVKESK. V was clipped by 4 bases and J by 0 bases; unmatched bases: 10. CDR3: CASSPGTSGGTPLAKNIQYF. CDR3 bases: TGTGCCAGCAGCCCCGGGACTAGCGGGGGGACTCCCTTAGCCAAAAACATTCAGTACTTC.

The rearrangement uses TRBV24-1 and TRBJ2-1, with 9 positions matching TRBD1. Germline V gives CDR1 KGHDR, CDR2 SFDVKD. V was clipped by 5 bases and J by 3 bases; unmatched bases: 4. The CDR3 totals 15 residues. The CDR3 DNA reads TGTGCCACCAGTGGGGACAGGGACAGCTACAATGAGCAGTTCTTC. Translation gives CATSGDRDSYNEQFF.

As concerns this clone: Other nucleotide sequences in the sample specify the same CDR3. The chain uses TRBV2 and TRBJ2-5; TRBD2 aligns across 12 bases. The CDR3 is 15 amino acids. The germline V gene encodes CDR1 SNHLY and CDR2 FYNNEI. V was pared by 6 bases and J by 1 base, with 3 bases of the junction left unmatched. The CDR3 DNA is TGTGCCAGCAGCCCACTAGCGGGGGGCCAAGAGACCCAGTACTTC. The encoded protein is CASSPLAGGQETQYF. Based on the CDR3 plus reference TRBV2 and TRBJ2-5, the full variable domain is EPEVTQTPSHQVTQMGQEVILRCVPISNHLYFYWYRQILGQKVEFLVSFYNNEISEKSEIFDDQFSVERPDGSNFTLKIRSTKLEDSAMYFCASSPLAGGQETQYFGPGTRLLVL.

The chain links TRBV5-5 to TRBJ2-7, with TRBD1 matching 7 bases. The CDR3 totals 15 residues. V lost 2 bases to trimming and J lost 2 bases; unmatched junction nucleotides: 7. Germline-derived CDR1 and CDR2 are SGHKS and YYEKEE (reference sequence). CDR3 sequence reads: CASSFGHQGAYEQYF. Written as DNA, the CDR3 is TGTGCCAGCAGCTTCGGGCACCAGGGGGCCTACGAGCAGTACTTC.

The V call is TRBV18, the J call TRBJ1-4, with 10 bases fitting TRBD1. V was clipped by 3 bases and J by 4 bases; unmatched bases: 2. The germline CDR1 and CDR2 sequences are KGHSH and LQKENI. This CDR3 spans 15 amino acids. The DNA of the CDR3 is TGTGCCAGCTCACCGACAGGGGGCAGTAATGAAAAACTGTTTTTT. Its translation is CASSPTGGSNEKLFF.

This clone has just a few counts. This CDR3 reads CSVSGSSNQPQHF. CDR3 DNA sequence: TGCAGCGTTTCGGGGTCCTCGAATCAGCCCCAGCATTTT. The rearrangement joins TRBV29-1 to TRBJ1-5; D not certain. This CDR3 region has 13 residues. V was clipped by 5 bases and J by 4 bases, with 12 bases between them. CDR1 SQVTM and CDR2 ANQGSEA come from the germline V gene.

The CDR3 protein is CSVSLGTPYNEQFF. The DNA of the CDR3 is TGCAGCGTAAGTTTGGGGACACCTTACAATGAGCAGTTCTTC. V is TRBV29-1 and J is TRBJ2-1; a weak D match, TRBD1 (6 bases). Trimming shortened V by 6 bases and J by 4 bases, and 16 bases separated the two germline ends. Germline values: CDR1 SQVTM, CDR2 ANQGSEA. The CDR3 runs to 14 residues.

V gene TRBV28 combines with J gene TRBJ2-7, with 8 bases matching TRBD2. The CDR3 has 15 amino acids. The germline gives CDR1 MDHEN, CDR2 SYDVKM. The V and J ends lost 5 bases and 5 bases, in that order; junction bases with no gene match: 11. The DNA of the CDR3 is TGTGCCAGCAGTCCCCCTCGGGGGGGGCAACACGAGCAGTACTTC. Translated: CASSPPRGGQHEQYF.

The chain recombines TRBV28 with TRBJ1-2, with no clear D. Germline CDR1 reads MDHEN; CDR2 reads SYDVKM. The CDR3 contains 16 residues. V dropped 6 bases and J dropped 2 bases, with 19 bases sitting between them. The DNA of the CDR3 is TGTGCCAGCAGCCCAGAAGAGAACAGAGGGAACTATGGCTACACCTTC. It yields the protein CASSPEENRGNYGYTF.

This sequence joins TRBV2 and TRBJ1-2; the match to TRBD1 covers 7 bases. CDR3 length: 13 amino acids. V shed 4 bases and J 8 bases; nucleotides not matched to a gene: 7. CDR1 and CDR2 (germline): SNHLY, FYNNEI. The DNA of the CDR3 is TGTGCCAGCAGTGGGGACAGAAAAACCGGCTACACCTTC. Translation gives CASSGDRKTGYTF.

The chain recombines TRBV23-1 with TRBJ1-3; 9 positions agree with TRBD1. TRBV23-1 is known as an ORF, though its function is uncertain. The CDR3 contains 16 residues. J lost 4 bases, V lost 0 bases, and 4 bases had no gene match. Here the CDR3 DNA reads TGCGCCAGCAGTCAATCCGGGACAGGGTCCGGAAACACCATATATTTT. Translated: CASSQSGTGSGNTIYF.